This record looks at one TCR beta chain sequence and its context. This record comes from a study of blood T cell repertoires in COVID-19. Study context: COVID-19 samples, acute and convalescent, were from the United States, Italy and Spain. The analysed material was cDNA or gDNA that came from T cells, B-cell-depleted T cells, or PBMCs.

In the original processing: Cell counts per sample came from amplifying reference gene primers. Repertoires were generated with immunoSEQ multiplex PCR, while TCRdb's copy carries only in-frame clones and drops some. For V, J and clone size, that table is used; D and trimming come from the DNA. The sample contains around 340,000 clones, roughly nine tenths of which appear only once. Enrollment of patients from Seattle took place during active infection, with longitudinal follow-up. The CDR3 loop spans 15 amino acids. The germline V gene encodes CDR1 MNHEY and CDR2 SMNVEV (reference sequence). Trimming cost V 2 bases and J 2 bases; bases outside gene matches: 0.

The rearrangement links TRBV27 to TRBJ1-5, with 10 bases identical to TRBD1. The receptor was isolated from a woman in her fifties or sixties with COVID-19, enrolled during active disease. The specimen was peripheral blood. The CDR3 spells CASSLGTGGNQPQHF. CDR3 DNA sequence: TGTGCCAGCAGTTTAGGGACAGGGGGCAATCAGCCCCAGCATTTT.